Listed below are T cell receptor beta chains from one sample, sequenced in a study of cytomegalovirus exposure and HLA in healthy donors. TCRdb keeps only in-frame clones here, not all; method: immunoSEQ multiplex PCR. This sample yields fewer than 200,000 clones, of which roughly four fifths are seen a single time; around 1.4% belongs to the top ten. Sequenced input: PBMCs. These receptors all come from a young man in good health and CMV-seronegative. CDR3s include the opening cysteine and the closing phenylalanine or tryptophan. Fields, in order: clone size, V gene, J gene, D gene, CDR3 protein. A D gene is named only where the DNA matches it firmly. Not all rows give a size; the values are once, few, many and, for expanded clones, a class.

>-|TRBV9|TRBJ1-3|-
CASSAMTGSGNTIYF
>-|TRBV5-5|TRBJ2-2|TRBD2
CASSGGGENTGELFF
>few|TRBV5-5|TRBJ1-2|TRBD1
CASSPRRQGEGYTF
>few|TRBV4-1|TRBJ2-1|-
CASSPQPRGTYNEQFF
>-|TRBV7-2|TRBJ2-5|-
CASSPQESRGQETQYF
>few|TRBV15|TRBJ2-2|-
CATSRDSVATGELFF
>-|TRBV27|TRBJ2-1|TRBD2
CASSLSSGSFYNEQFF
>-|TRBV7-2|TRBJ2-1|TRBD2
CASSLGGLAGGDEQFF
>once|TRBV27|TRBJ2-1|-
CASSALGAYSYNEQFF
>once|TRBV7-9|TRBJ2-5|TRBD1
CASSSRQGAETQYF
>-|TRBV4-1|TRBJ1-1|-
CASSQEDKDTPIHGNTEAFF
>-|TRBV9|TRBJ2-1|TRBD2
CASSVGGGTDNEQFF
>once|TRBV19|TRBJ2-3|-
CASRSTSSDTQYF
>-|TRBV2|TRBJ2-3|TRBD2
CASSAGTSGKGTQYF
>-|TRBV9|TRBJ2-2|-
CASSVGSRVSAGELFF
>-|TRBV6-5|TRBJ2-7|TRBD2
CASRPGGAREQYF
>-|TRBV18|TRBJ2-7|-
CASSPSATRYEQYF
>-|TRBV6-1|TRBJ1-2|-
CASSEMRQEYGYTF
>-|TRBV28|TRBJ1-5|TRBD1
CASSLPAAGGQSNQPQHF
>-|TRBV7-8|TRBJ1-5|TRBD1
CASSPHRGVSNQPQHF
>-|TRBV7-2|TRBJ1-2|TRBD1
CASSPRQGAGGYTF
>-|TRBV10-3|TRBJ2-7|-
CAISEAGPSSYEQYF
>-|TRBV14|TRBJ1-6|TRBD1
CASSYRGQGSPLHF
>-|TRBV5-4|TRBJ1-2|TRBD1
CASSFASGTVYGYTF
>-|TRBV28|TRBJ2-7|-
CASSLVGGNSYEQYF
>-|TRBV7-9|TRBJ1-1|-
CSSSLGAGANTEAFF
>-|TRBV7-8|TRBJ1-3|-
CASSPSPYDSSGNTIYF
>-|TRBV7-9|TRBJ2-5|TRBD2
CASSLVHLAGGETQYF